This T cell receptor (beta chain) was recorded in a study of identical twins. In its sample, this clonotype was seen a few times. Germline lookup yields CDR1 ENHRY and CDR2 SYGVKD. V was shortened by 4 bases and J by 5 bases, with 11 bases between the two germline ends. CDR3 length: 13 residues. In TCRdb, the 5' RACE reads were re-called with MiXCR into one record per CDR3 protein. This table has 500,000 to 550,000 distinct CDR3 sequences, 20% to 25% appearing once. These records were also assigned to another study, of yellow fever vaccine responses in identical twins.

V and J are TRBV10-3 and TRBJ1-1; D not resolved. The TCR originated in a woman between 18 and 29 years old in good health. The sample comprised CD4+ T cells sorted from blood. CDR3: CAISGTGRTEAFF. CDR3 nucleotide sequence: TGTGCCATCAGTGGGACCGGGAGGACTGAAGCTTTCTTT.